Included here is one T cell receptor (beta chain) sequence, with context. Antigen: not known. These data are taken from a study of cytomegalovirus exposure and HLA in healthy donors. Study conclusions and caveats: Versus the approximately 720-donor mean, an Asian-associated ancestry cluster reportedly showed fewer N-insertions in a later analysis.

PCR was performed using 60 Vbeta and 13 Jbeta primers. Only in-frame clones appear in the TCRdb table, and some are missing; sequencing was by immunoSEQ multiplex PCR. The sample yields under 200,000 clones, about 80% seen once. Germline CDR1 is SGDLS and CDR2 is YYNGEE. This CDR3 is 14 amino acids long. Unmatched junction bases numbered 1, after V lost 3 bases and J lost 0 bases. The sample comprised PBMCs. This sequence joins TRBV9 and TRBJ2-3, with 7 bases identical to TRBD2. The clonotype comes from a man aged 35 to 55 in good health and CMV-seropositive. CDR3 bases: TGTGCCAGCAGCGGGGGGGGTAGCACAGATACGCAGTATTTT. This encodes CASSGGGSTDTQYF.